The rows below give T cell receptor beta chains drawn from one sample of a study of shared clonotypes between healthy human individuals. Sequenced by immunoSEQ multiplex PCR; TCRdb stores in-frame clones only, minus some. Of 950,000 to 1,300,000 clones in the sample, around 74% are singletons; the top ten hold around 1.5%. The specimen sequenced was memory CD4+ T cells sorted from blood. These receptors originate from a man younger than 30 in good health. CDR3s include the opening cysteine and the closing phenylalanine or tryptophan.

j_call,v_call,cdr3_aa
TRBJ2-5,TRBV7-3,CASSLRGGDRVETQYF
TRBJ2-2,TRBV5-6,CASSGRTSGIIGELFF
TRBJ1-4,TRBV4-3,CASSPRQGGMANEKLFF
TRBJ1-6,TRBV4-1,CASSQRQMKGSSYNSPLHF
TRBJ2-3,TRBV10-1,CASSAASGGSTDTQYF
TRBJ2-1,TRBV2,CASTGLGSTVNEQFF
TRBJ2-7,TRBV2,CASSDETGNSYEQYF
TRBJ2-4,TRBV4-1,CASSQGTGGRLNIQYF
TRBJ2-7,TRBV28,CASSMTGVYEQYF
TRBJ1-1,TRBV5-1,CASSLAGEGAFF
TRBJ2-3,TRBV7-2,CASSRTSGRTDTQYF
TRBJ1-2,TRBV27,CASCKTGTGYGYTF
TRBJ2-1,TRBV29-1,CSVEGFYGYNEQFF
TRBJ2-7,TRBV6-1,CASSDQGYEQYF
TRBJ2-7,TRBV9,CASSEGQGTYEQYF
TRBJ2-1,TRBV29-1,CSVELDLYNEQFF
TRBJ2-1,TRBV11-3,CASSLVRGDYNEQFF
TRBJ1-5,TRBV2,CASSESRPGPQHF
TRBJ1-6,TRBV6-5,CASSNDRSPGSPLHF
TRBJ2-1,TRBV18,CASSPRLIGDNEQFF
TRBJ2-5,TRBV2,CASVGQNSIQETQYF
TRBJ2-2,TRBV10-3,CAISEANLNTGELFF
TRBJ2-4,TRBV18,CASSLEQGHIQYF
TRBJ2-7,TRBV5-6,CASSGTSGSDEQYF
TRBJ1-2,TRBV28,CASSSPLLANYGYTF
TRBJ2-1,TRBV7-2,CASSLVSGGGRNEQFF
.,TRBV5-6,CASTYGAGAAYEQYF
TRBJ2-1,TRBV12-1,CASSFKTSLCIYEQFF
TRBJ2-3,TRBV9,CASSVGASNPITDTQYF
TRBJ2-5,TRBV11-3,CASSFGSGETQYF
TRBJ2-7,TRBV7-2,CASSQWGRGSYEQYF
TRBJ1-2,TRBV28,CASSSRRGSGYTF
TRBJ2-6,TRBV29-1,CSVWPLQGGPGANVLTF
TRBJ2-7,TRBV6-8,CASSYGRSRTAEQYF
TRBJ1-1,TRBV4-3,CASSAGSSIFMNTEAFF
TRBJ1-2,TRBV5-6,CASSLPAGTGGLYTF
TRBJ1-5,TRBV21-1,CASSKRKGTLCRAQPQHF
TRBJ1-4,TRBV5-1,CASSAGQGNEKLFF
TRBJ1-1,TRBV30,CAWSTYTVLNTEAFF
TRBJ1-4,TRBV2,CASGSGLANEKLFF
TRBJ2-1,TRBV29-1,CSVARGTAYNEQFF
TRBJ1-2,TRBV10-2,CASSTGTGESDGYTF
TRBJ2-5,TRBV7-2,CASSLWLANQETQYF
TRBJ1-2,TRBV6-1,CASSGYWGSGGYTF
TRBJ1-6,TRBV29-1,CSVLISGTDNSPLHF
TRBJ1-2,TRBV6-1,CASSEAGFGGRDGYTF
TRBJ2-1,TRBV6-1,CASSDFGGSSYNEQFF
TRBJ1-5,TRBV2,CASSAAGPGNQPQHF
TRBJ1-5,TRBV6-1,CASIQGQSNQPQHF
TRBJ1-2,TRBV28,CASSLDRERNYGYTF
TRBJ1-5,TRBV19,CAGGRPTSGVPQHF
TRBJ1-1,TRBV7-3,CASSTTGGAGNTEAFF
TRBJ1-5,TRBV5-4,CASSPQGSNQPQHF
TRBJ1-2,TRBV6-5,CASSPGTGNGYTF
TRBJ1-6,TRBV5-8,CASSPGSSYNSPLHF
TRBJ1-6,TRBV5-4,CASSLDQGAGSPLHF
TRBJ2-3,TRBV11-2,CASSLGPLAGGGDTQYF
TRBJ1-5,TRBV9,CASSVGVGAGNQPQHF
TRBJ2-1,TRBV6-5,CASRDRDLSNEQFF
TRBJ2-7,TRBV7-9,CASSLGIGVSYEQYF